These 15 T cell receptor beta chains originate from one sample sequenced in a study of blood T cells in healthy people across ages. Alongside a J-beta primer mix, a sample-barcoded 5' primer served in a second PCR lasting about 7 to 11 cycles. TCRdb fed the 5' RACE reads into MiXCR, producing one record per CDR3 protein. The sample contains roughly 2 million distinct CDR3 sequences, approximately 50% of which appear only once. Input material: blood. Source of these receptors: a middle-aged woman in good health.

This clonotype was seen at least ten times. The chain is built from TRBV12-3 or TRBV12-4 and TRBJ2-5, with TRBD1 as a possible D gene (6 bases). This CDR3 has 13 amino acids. The germline V and J ends were trimmed by 6 bases and 0 bases, with 8 bases remaining between them. CDR3: CASSRQDQETQYF. Written as DNA, the CDR3 is TGTGCCAGCAGCCGACAGGACCAAGAGACCCAGTACTTC.

This rearrangement joins TRBV6-2 or TRBV6-3 to TRBJ2-1; D is undetermined. In germline, CDR1 is MNHEY, CDR2 SVGEGT. V was cut by 9 bases and J by 0 bases, with 21 bases left in between. The CDR3 length is 17 residues. The DNA for the CDR3 is TGTGCCAGTAAAACTTGGCTGCAGAAAGGCTCCTACAATGAGCAGTTCTTC. Its protein product is CASKTWLQKGSYNEQFF.

This clonotype was picked up a small number of times. This chain links TRBV6-5 with TRBJ2-7; 7 positions match TRBD1. Germline V gene sequence: CDR1 MNHEY, CDR2 SVGAGI. There are 12 residues in the CDR3. V lost 6 bases and J lost 11; bases outside the gene matches: 10. CDR3 nucleotide sequence: TGTGCCAGCAGCCGCACAGGGGCCAAGGAGTACTTC. Translated, it gives CASSRTGAKEYF.

The chain uses TRBV6-1 and TRBJ1-2; 8 nucleotides line up with TRBD1. CDR3 length equals 18 residues. In germline, CDR1 is MNHNS, CDR2 SASEGT. The V segment lost 5 bases and the J segment 1 base; nucleotides outside the gene matches: 15. CDR3 residues: CASSPLRSGGVRNYGYTF. The DNA for the CDR3 is TGTGCCAGCAGTCCCCTTCGGTCAGGGGGCGTCCGTAACTATGGCTACACCTTC.

In its sample, this clonotype was seen a few times. The rearrangement links TRBV4-3 to TRBJ2-1, with 7 nucleotides matching TRBD1. After removal of 5 bases from V and 3 bases from J, the junction contained 7 bases not matched to a gene. Germline CDR1 LGHNA, CDR2 YSLEER. The CDR3 is made up of 15 amino acids. DNA of the CDR3: TGCGCCAGCAGCGACGGGACAGTCGACTACAATGAGCAGTTCTTC. Translation: CASSDGTVDYNEQFF.

The chain links TRBV6-6 to TRBJ2-1, with 10 bases fitting TRBD2. The length of the CDR3 is 15 residues. Trimming removed 0 bases from V and 10 bases from J; junction bases left unmatched: 6. Per the germline V gene, CDR1 is MNHNY and CDR2 is SVGAGI (reference sequence). CDR3 residues: CASSYSKRGGGEQFF. The CDR3 DNA reads as TGTGCCAGCAGTTACTCGAAGCGGGGGGGCGGCGAGCAGTTCTTC.

The chain joins TRBV3-1 to TRBJ1-1; the match to TRBD1 covers 9 bases. Germline assignment: CDR1 LGHDT and CDR2 YNNKEL (reference sequence). V shed 1 base, J shed 5 bases, and the junction held 8 bases outside the gene matches. The CDR3 spans 16 residues. This CDR3 is CASSQVGGQGGTEAFF. The CDR3 DNA reads TGTGCCAGCAGCCAAGTGGGGGGACAGGGAGGGACTGAAGCTTTCTTT.

Comment on this clonotype: Because it lacks the conserved phenylalanine or tryptophan at the end, this CDR3 is likely a read error. This chain uses TRBV25-1 with TRBJ2-4; perhaps TRBD1 as D (5 bases). The germline V gene has CDR1 MGHDK and CDR2 SYGVNS. V was pared by 2 bases and J by 8 bases, with 13 bases between. CDR3 length: 14 residues. The CDR3 DNA sequence: TGTGCCAGCAGTGAAGGCAGGGTCCGGGACATTCAGTACTAC. Translation: CASSEGRVRDIQYY.

The rearrangement uses TRBV29-1 and TRBJ2-2; TRBD2 matches at 11 bases. The CDR3 extends over 14 amino acids. The J segment lost 3 bases and the V segment lost 7 bases, leaving 4 bases of the junction unmatched. CDR1 and CDR2 from the germline V gene are SQVTM and ANQGSEA. The CDR3 region has the DNA TGCAGCGCACGTAGCGGGGGGGACACCGGGGAGCTGTTTTTT. This translates into CSARSGGDTGELFF.

The DNA of the CDR3 is TGTGCCAGCAGCCCGCTGACACCGTCCTACGAGCAGTACTTC. Its translation: CASSPLTPSYEQYF. The V call is TRBV3-1, the J call TRBJ2-7; D uncertain. V lost 4 bases, J lost 1 base, and 11 bases lay in between. This CDR3 has 14 amino acids. Germline V gene sequence: CDR1 LGHDT, CDR2 YNNKEL (reference sequence).

For this clonotype: Mismatch with germline at one junction end may stem from a read error. The CDR3 bases are TGTGCCCTCAGCCTGGACGGTACCCAAGAGACCCAGTACTTC. The encoded protein is CALSLDGTQETQYF. V usage is TRBV10-3 and J usage is TRBJ2-5; no firm D call. This CDR3 region has 14 residues. Germline CDR1 and CDR2: ENHRY and SYGVKD.

The chain combines TRBV7-9 with TRBJ1-5, with a tentative D call TRBD1 (5 bases). With 5 bases removed from V and 0 bases from J, the gap between germline ends came to 11 bases. Germline-derived CDR1 and CDR2 are SEHNR and FQNEAQ (reference sequence). The CDR3 length is 15 residues. The CDR3 loop reads CASSSDRYSNQPQHF. The CDR3 DNA reads as TGTGCCAGCAGCAGTGACAGATATAGCAATCAGCCCCAGCATTTT.

The V gene is TRBV7-2, the J gene TRBJ2-7; possibly TRBD1 or TRBD2 for D (5 bases each). V was shortened by 5 bases and J by 3 bases, with 14 bases between the two germline ends. This CDR3 is 14 amino acids long. The germline V gene encodes CDR1 SGHTA and CDR2 FQGNSA. The CDR3, as DNA: TGTGCCAGCAGCGGCCGCGAGGGACGCTACGAGCAGTACTTC. It is translated as CASSGREGRYEQYF.

The chain recombines TRBV5-1 with TRBJ2-1, with TRBD2 matching over 13 bases. The CDR3 covers 15 residues. The germline V gene encodes CDR1 SGHRS and CDR2 YFSETQ. The V gene end was trimmed by 4 bases and the J gene end by 8 bases; junction bases not matched to a gene: 6. The DNA for the CDR3 is TGCGCCAGCAGCCGCTGGACTAGCGGGGGATATGAGCAGTTCTTC. Translation: CASSRWTSGGYEQFF.

The chain joins TRBV20-1 to TRBJ2-1, with unresolved D. The J call may be faulty, since TRBJ2-7 better matches the DNA end. This CDR3 has 17 amino acids. Germline values: CDR1 DFQATT, CDR2 SNEGSKA (reference sequence). Here the CDR3 DNA reads TGCAGTGCTAGGGGGTGGAACGGAGATAACTCCTACAATGAGCAGTACTTC. Its protein is CSARGWNGDNSYNEQYF.